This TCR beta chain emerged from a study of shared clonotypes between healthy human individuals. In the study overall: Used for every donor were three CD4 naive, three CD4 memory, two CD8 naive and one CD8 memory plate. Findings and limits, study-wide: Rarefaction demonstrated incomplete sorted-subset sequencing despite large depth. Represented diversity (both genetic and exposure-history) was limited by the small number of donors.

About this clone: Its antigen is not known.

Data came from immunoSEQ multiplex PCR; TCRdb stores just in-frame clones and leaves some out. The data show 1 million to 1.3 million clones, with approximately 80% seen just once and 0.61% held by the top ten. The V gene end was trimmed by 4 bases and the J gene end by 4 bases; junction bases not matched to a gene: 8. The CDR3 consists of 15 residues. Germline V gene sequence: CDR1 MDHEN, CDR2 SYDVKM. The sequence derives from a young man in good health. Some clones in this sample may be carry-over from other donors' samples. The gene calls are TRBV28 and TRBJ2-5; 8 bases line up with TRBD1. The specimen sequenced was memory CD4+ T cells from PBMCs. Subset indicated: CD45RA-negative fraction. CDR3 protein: CASSSYQGAGETQYF. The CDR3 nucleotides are TGTGCCAGCAGTTCGTATCAGGGGGCGGGAGAGACCCAGTACTTC.